This T cell receptor beta chain came from a study of technical replicates of blood from a handful of donors. Some clones are missing from TCRdb's copy, which holds only in-frame ones; the method was immunoSEQ multiplex PCR. The table has 85,000 to 100,000 clones, about 94% seen once; the top ten hold roughly 0.23%. This CDR3 spans 14 amino acids. The germline gives CDR1 SGHNT, CDR2 YYREEE (reference sequence). Trimming cost V 2 bases and J 6 bases; bases outside gene matches: 5. This clonotype was obtained from a human donor in good health. J is TRBJ2-4 and V is TRBV5-4; 7 positions match TRBD1. Sequenced: T cells isolated from PBMCs. CDR3 protein: CASSFSGTANIQYF. In DNA form, the CDR3 reads TGTGCCAGCAGCTTCTCCGGGACAGCAAACATTCAGTACTTC.